What follows are 26 T cell receptor beta chains derived from one specimen sequenced in a study of T cells in Graves' hyperthyroidism and ophthalmopathy. From RNA transcripts, TCR beta CDR3 regions were amplified. The HTBI primer set served for first-round RT-PCR of the TCR CDR3. TCRdb re-called the multiplex PCR reads through MiXCR, storing one row per CDR3 protein. The profile covers around 260,000 distinct CDR3 sequences, with around 25% appearing a single time and about a quarter taken by the ten largest. The sample comprised blood. These receptors were collected from a man aged 40-55 years with Graves' hyperthyroidism that later progressed to Graves' ophthalmopathy.

The chain couples TRBV6-1 to TRBJ2-5, with 11 bases fitting TRBD2. CDR3 length: 18 residues. Germline V lookup: CDR1 MNHNS, CDR2 SASEGT. V trimming: 6 bases; J trimming: 4 bases; junction bases outside the gene matches: 16. In DNA form, the CDR3 reads TGTGCCAGCAGACCGATCCAGACGACTAGCGGGACCGTAGAGACCCAGTACTTC. Translating gives CASRPIQTTSGTVETQYF.

This clonotype was detected many times. The chain carries TRBV4-1 and TRBJ1-2; D not resolved. The CDR3 consists of 15 residues. The ends were cut back, 4 bases at V and 3 bases at J, with 15 bases in the middle. Germline values: CDR1 MGHRA, CDR2 YSYEKL. The CDR3 reads CASSRPAGGYYGYTF. The DNA for the CDR3 is TGCGCCAGCAGCCGACCGGCAGGAGGATACTATGGCTACACCTTC.

This clonotype was recorded at least ten times. The gene calls are TRBV5-1 and TRBJ1-2, with TRBD1 matching over 7 bases. Germline CDR1 reads SGHRS; CDR2 reads YFSETQ. The V gene end was trimmed by 4 bases and the J gene end by 4 bases; junction bases not matched to a gene: 16. This CDR3 has 17 amino acids. The CDR3 region is CASSDGPDRPMTYGYTF. CDR3 sequence (DNA): TGCGCCAGCAGCGACGGACCGGACAGGCCCATGACCTATGGCTACACCTTC.

This chain connects TRBV20-1 to TRBJ2-2; 9 bases are shared with TRBD2. CDR3 size: 18 residues. V shed 0 bases and J 0 bases; nucleotides not matched to a gene: 8. The V gene's germline CDR1 is DFQATT and CDR2 SNEGSKA (reference sequence). In DNA, the CDR3 is TGCAGTGCTAGAGATCTGGCGAGCGGGAGGACGAACACCGGGGAGCTGTTTTTT. Its protein product is CSARDLASGRTNTGELFF.

The chain is built from TRBV28 and TRBJ2-4, with D possibly TRBD2 on 7 matching bases. In germline, CDR1 is MDHEN, CDR2 SYDVKM. This CDR3 region has 14 residues. Trimming left V 5 bases short and J 6 bases short, with 14 bases between. The CDR3 DNA reads as TGTGCCAGCAGTCCCGCAGGGGAGGGAAACATTCAGTACTTC. Translated: CASSPAGEGNIQYF.

This clonotype was seen at least ten times. The chain uses TRBV29-1 and TRBJ1-3, with a possible D match to TRBD1 (5 bases). Trimming removed 5 bases from V and 0 bases from J, with 17 bases in between. Germline V gene data show CDR1 as SQVTM and CDR2 as ANQGSEA. The CDR3 is made up of 16 amino acids. This chain's CDR3 is CSVPGSSSSSGNTIYF. The CDR3 DNA reads as TGCAGCGTTCCAGGGTCCTCCTCGTCCTCTGGAAACACCATATATTTT.

This clonotype showed up many times. This rearrangement joins TRBV6-5 to TRBJ1-3, with TRBD1 matching over 9 bases. The CDR3 runs 14 residues. From germline, CDR1 is MNHEY and CDR2 SVGAGI. V shed 5 bases and J 3 bases; nucleotides not matched to a gene: 2. The CDR3 DNA reads TGTGCCAGCAGTACGACAGGGGGTGGAAACACCATATATTTT. The encoded protein is CASSTTGGGNTIYF.

Ten or more counts support this clonotype. The chain has TRBV7-8 and TRBJ2-5; D is possibly TRBD2 (5 bases). Germline V gene data show CDR1 as SGHVS and CDR2 as FQNEAQ. Trimming left V 3 bases short and J 2 bases short, with 7 bases between. The CDR3 totals 13 residues. As DNA, the CDR3 is TGTGCCAGCAGCTTGCAGCGGCAAGAGACCCAGTACTTC. This translates into CASSLQRQETQYF.

This clonotype was counted once. The chain joins TRBV6-2 or TRBV6-3 to TRBJ2-2; D tentatively reads TRBD1 or TRBD2 (5 bases each). Germline lookup yields CDR1 MNHEY and CDR2 SVGEGT. This CDR3 contains 15 residues. Trimming pared 2 bases from V and 0 bases from J, leaving 7 bases between. CDR3 in DNA: TGTGCCAGCAGTTACGAGGGGACGAACACCGGGGAGCTGTTTTTT. This sequence encodes CASSYEGTNTGELFF.

This clonotype was counted at least ten times. V usage is TRBV11-2 and J usage is TRBJ2-7; 12 bases align to TRBD2. There are 16 residues in the CDR3. Germline values: CDR1 SGHAT, CDR2 FQNNGV. With 5 bases clipped from V and 6 bases from J, the junction kept 11 bases outside the gene matches. Here the CDR3 DNA reads TGTGCCAGCAGCCACTCGGGGCTAGCGGGAGGGCTCGAGCAGTACTTC. Translation gives CASSHSGLAGGLEQYF. Complete variable domain (other parts from reference TRBV11-2 and TRBJ2-7): EAGVAQSPRYKIIEKRQSVAFWCNPISGHATLYWYQQILGQGPKLLIQFQNNGVVDDSQLPKDRFSAERLKGVDSTLKIQPAKLEDSAVYLCASSHSGLAGGLEQYFGPGTRLTVT.

This clonotype came up many times. The chain uses TRBV15 and TRBJ1-5; D might be TRBD1 (6 bases). With 0 bases removed from V and 5 bases from J, the gap between germline ends came to 20 bases. The length of the CDR3 is 18 residues. CDR1 and CDR2 from the germline V gene are LNHNV and YYDKDF (reference sequence). The CDR3 loop reads CATSRDRLGATTYQPQHF. DNA for the CDR3: TGTGCCACCAGCAGAGATCGGTTGGGGGCCACGACGTATCAGCCCCAGCATTTT.

The sample holds many counts of this clonotype. The chain links TRBV15 to TRBJ2-5; a possible D gene is TRBD1 (6 bases). Germline lookup yields CDR1 LNHNV and CDR2 YYDKDF (reference sequence). This CDR3 region has 15 residues. Trimming shortened V by 4 bases and J by 4 bases, and 16 bases separated the two germline ends. For the CDR3, the DNA is TGTGCCACCAGCAACCCTCCCGACAGGAGAGAGACCCAGTACTTC. Its protein product is CATSNPPDRRETQYF. Combining the CDR3 with reference TRBV15 and TRBJ2-5 gives the whole variable domain DAMVIQNPRYQVTQFGKPVTLSCSQTLNHNVMYWYQQKSSQAPKLLFHYYDKDFNNEADTPDNFQSRRPNTSFCFLDIRSPGLGDTAMYLCATSNPPDRRETQYFGPGTRLLVL.

There are many counts of this clonotype. CDR3 loop: CASSWGGPGLNTEAFF. DNA of the CDR3: TGTGCCAGCAGTTGGGGGGGCCCTGGCTTGAACACTGAAGCTTTCTTT. The V and J genes are TRBV27 and TRBJ1-1, with D possibly being TRBD1 (6 bases). V was shortened by 4 bases and J by 0 bases, with 15 bases between the two germline ends. From germline, CDR1 is MNHEY and CDR2 SMNVEV (reference sequence). The CDR3 runs 16 residues.

This clonotype was picked up many times. This sequence joins TRBV19 and TRBJ2-5; D possibly corresponds to TRBD2 (5 bases). The CDR3 contains 16 residues. Trimming removed 5 bases at V and 3 bases at J, with 19 bases between. Germline V CDR1 and CDR2: LNHDA, SQIVND (reference sequence). CDR3 loop: CASSPLPPDSKETQYF. As DNA, the CDR3 is TGTGCCAGTAGTCCCCTTCCCCCGGACTCAAAAGAGACCCAGTACTTC. The full variable domain, with the rest looked up from reference TRBV19 and TRBJ2-5, is DGGITQSPKYLFRKEGQNVTLSCEQNLNHDAMYWYRQDPGQGLRLIYYSQIVNDFQKGDIAEGYSVSREKKESFPLTVTSAQKNPTAFYLCASSPLPPDSKETQYFGPGTRLLVL.

This clonotype was picked up many times. The rearrangement uses TRBV27 and TRBJ2-1; 8 nucleotides match TRBD2. Germline V CDR1 and CDR2: MNHEY, SMNVEV (reference sequence). The CDR3 totals 15 residues. V was clipped by 4 bases and J by 10 bases; unmatched bases: 12. CDR3 residues: CASSSGSVGGREQFF. The DNA for the CDR3 is TGTGCCAGCAGTTCAGGGTCGGTTGGCGGGAGGGAGCAGTTCTTC.

The chain uses TRBV11-2 and TRBJ2-7; maybe TRBD2 (7 bases). V was trimmed by 5 bases and J by 2 bases, leaving 16 bases between them. Germline CDR1 SGHAT, CDR2 FQNNGV. The CDR3 has 15 amino acids. CDR3: CASSTPRGATYEQYF. As DNA, the CDR3 is TGTGCCAGCAGCACCCCCCGGGGGGCGACCTACGAGCAGTACTTC.

This clonotype has at least ten counts. The CDR3 here is CATSRAPLTGNTIYF. DNA of the CDR3: TGTGCCACTTCTAGGGCCCCTTTGACTGGAAACACCATATATTTT. This sequence joins TRBV13 and TRBJ1-3; no clear D gene. Germline values: CDR1 PRHDT, CDR2 FYEKMQ (reference sequence). V lost 10 bases to trimming and J lost 2 bases, with 18 bases between them. The CDR3 consists of 15 residues.

This clonotype was observed many times. The chain carries TRBV7-9 and TRBJ2-7, with D possibly matching TRBD1 (5 bases). Per germline, CDR1 SEHNR and CDR2 FQNEAQ (reference sequence). The CDR3 length is 12 residues. V lost 5 bases and J lost 4, with 9 bases in between. The CDR3 protein is CASSGRQYEQYF. In DNA form, the CDR3 reads TGTGCCAGCAGCGGACGACAGTACGAGCAGTACTTC.

The V and J genes are TRBV3-1 and TRBJ2-7; 11 bases agree with TRBD1. V dropped 4 bases and J dropped 6; count of bases not matched to a gene: 5. The germline gives CDR1 LGHDT, CDR2 YNNKEL (reference sequence). The CDR3 runs to 14 residues. In nucleotides, the CDR3 is TGTGCCAGCAGCCTTGGGGGGACAGGGGGCGAGCAGTACTTC. This translates into CASSLGGTGGEQYF.

The chain links TRBV6-1 to TRBJ2-7, with 10 bases identical to TRBD1. Per the germline V gene, CDR1 is MNHNS and CDR2 is SASEGT. This CDR3 has 13 residues. CDR3 nucleotides: TGTGGCACCTACGGGACAGGGGTCTACGAGCAGTACTTC. It codes for CGTYGTGVYEQYF.

In its sample, this clonotype was seen many times. CDR3 nucleotides: TGCAGTGCCGCGACTAGCGCGAACACCGGGGAGCTGTTTTTT. The encoded protein is CSAATSANTGELFF. This chain joins TRBV20-1 and TRBJ2-2; 8 bases align to TRBD2. V lost 6 bases to trimming and J lost 0 bases; unmatched junction nucleotides: 3. The CDR3 totals 14 residues. CDR1 and CDR2 (germline): DFQATT, SNEGSKA (reference sequence).

This clonotype was recorded at least ten times. One end of the junction is discordant with germline, which a read error may explain. The chain has TRBV27 and TRBJ1-5; D is undetermined. In germline, CDR1 is MNHEY, CDR2 SMNVEV (reference sequence). There are 15 residues in the CDR3. The CDR3 sequence is CASRLSQVGNQPQHF. As DNA, the CDR3 is TGTGCCAGCCGTTTGAGTCAGGTGGGCAATCAGCCCCAGCATTTT.

This clonotype was seen repeatedly, ten times or more. The chain links TRBV29-1 to TRBJ1-1, with 7 bases identical to TRBD1. Germline V gene sequence: CDR1 SQVTM, CDR2 ANQGSEA. Unmatched junction bases numbered 6, after V lost 5 bases and J lost 0 bases. This CDR3 is built from 14 residues. As DNA, the CDR3 is TGCAGCGTTCGACGGGGGACAGTGAACACTGAAGCTTTCTTT. Its translation: CSVRRGTVNTEAFF.

This clonotype occurred many times. This chain uses TRBV12-3 or TRBV12-4 with TRBJ2-2; the D is unclear. The CDR3 totals 14 residues. Trimming removed 7 bases from V and 1 base from J, with 10 bases in between. CDR3 amino acids: CASKRLENTGELFF. DNA for the CDR3: TGTGCCAGCAAGCGCCTAGAGAACACCGGGGAGCTGTTTTTT.

Ten or more counts support this clonotype. V and J are TRBV11-2 and TRBJ1-5; no definite D call. V was pared by 3 bases and J by 7 bases, with 10 bases between. CDR3 size: 13 residues. Germline lookup yields CDR1 SGHAT and CDR2 FQNNGV. CDR3 DNA: TGTGCCAGCAGCTTTTCTGGGGTCCAGCCCCAGCATTTT. Translating gives CASSFSGVQPQHF. The variable domain in full, with the rest retrieved from reference TRBV11-2 and TRBJ1-5, is EAGVAQSPRYKIIEKRQSVAFWCNPISGHATLYWYQQILGQGPKLLIQFQNNGVVDDSQLPKDRFSAERLKGVDSTLKIQPAKLEDSAVYLCASSFSGVQPQHFGDGTRLSIL.

V usage is TRBV6-2 or TRBV6-3 and J usage is TRBJ2-5; TRBD1 matches at 7 bases. The CDR3 totals 15 residues. V trimming: 2 bases; J trimming: 1 base; junction bases outside the gene matches: 4. Germline V gene data show CDR1 as MNHEY and CDR2 as SVGEGT. CDR3 sequence (DNA): TGTGCCAGCAGTTACCCCGGGACAGTCCAAGAGACCCAGTACTTC. As protein: CASSYPGTVQETQYF.